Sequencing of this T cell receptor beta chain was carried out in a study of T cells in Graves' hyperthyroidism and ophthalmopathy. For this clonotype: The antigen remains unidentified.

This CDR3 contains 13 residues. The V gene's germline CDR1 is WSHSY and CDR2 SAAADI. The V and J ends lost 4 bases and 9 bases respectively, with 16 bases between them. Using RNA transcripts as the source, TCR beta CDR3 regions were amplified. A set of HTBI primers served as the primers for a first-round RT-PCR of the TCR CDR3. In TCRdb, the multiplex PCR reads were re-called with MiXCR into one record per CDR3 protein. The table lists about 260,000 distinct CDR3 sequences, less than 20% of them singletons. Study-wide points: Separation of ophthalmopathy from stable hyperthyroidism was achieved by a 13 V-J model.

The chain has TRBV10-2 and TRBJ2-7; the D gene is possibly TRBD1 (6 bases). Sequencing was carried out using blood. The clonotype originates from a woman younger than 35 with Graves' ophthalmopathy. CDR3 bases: TGCGCCAGCAGTGCCGGGACACCTTTCGGGCAGTACTTC. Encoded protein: CASSAGTPFGQYF.